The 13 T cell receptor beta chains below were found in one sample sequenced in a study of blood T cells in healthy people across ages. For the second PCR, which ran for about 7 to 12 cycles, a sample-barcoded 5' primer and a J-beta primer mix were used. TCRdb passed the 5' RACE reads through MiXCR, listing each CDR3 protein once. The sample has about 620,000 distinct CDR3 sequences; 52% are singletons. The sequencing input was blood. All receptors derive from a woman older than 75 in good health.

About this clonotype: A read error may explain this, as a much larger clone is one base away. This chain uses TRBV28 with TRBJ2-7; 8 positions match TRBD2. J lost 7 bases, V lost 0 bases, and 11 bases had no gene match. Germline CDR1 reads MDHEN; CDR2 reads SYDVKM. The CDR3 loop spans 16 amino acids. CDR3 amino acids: CASSLWGLGAYNEQYF. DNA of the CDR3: TGTGCCAGCAGTTTATGGGGACTAGGTGCCTACAATGAGCAGTACTTC.

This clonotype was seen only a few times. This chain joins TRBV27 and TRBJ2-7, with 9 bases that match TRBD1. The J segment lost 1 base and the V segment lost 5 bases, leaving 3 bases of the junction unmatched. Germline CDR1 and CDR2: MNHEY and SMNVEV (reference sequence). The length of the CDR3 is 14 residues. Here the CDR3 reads CASSKQGASYEQYF. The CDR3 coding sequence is TGTGCCAGCAGTAAACAGGGGGCATCCTACGAGCAGTACTTC.

The CDR3 protein is CASSLRGLAGGDEQFF. Here the CDR3 DNA reads TGTGCCAGCAGCTTACGAGGACTAGCGGGAGGGGATGAGCAGTTCTTC. This chain connects TRBV7-9 to TRBJ2-1; 15 bases map to TRBD2. The germline V gene encodes CDR1 SEHNR and CDR2 FQNEAQ (reference sequence). This CDR3 region has 16 residues. The V and J ends lost 2 bases and 8 bases, in that order; junction bases with no gene match: 4. The variable domain in full, completed from reference TRBV7-9 and TRBJ2-1, reads DTGVSQNPRHKITKRGQNVTFRCDPISEHNRLYWYRQTLGQGPEFLTYFQNEAQLEKSRLLSDRFSAERPKGSFSTLEIQRTEQGDSAMYLCASSLRGLAGGDEQFFGPGTRLTVL.

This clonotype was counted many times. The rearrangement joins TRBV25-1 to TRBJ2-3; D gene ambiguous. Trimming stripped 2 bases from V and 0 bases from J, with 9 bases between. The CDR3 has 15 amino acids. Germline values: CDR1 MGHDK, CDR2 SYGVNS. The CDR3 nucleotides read TGTGCCAGCAGTGAAGCCCATACTAGCACAGATACGCAGTATTTT. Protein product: CASSEAHTSTDTQYF.

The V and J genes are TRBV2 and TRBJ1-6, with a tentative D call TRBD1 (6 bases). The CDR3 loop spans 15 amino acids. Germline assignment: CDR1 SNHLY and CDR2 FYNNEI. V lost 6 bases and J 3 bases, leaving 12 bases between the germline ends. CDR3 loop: CASRGGFNYNSPLHF. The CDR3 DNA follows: TGTGCCAGCAGAGGGGGGTTCAACTATAATTCACCCCTCCACTTT. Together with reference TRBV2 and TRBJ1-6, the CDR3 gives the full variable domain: EPEVTQTPSHQVTQMGQEVILRCVPISNHLYFYWYRQILGQKVEFLVSFYNNEISEKSEIFDDQFSVERPDGSNFTLKIRSTKLEDSAMYFCASRGGFNYNSPLHFGNGTRLTVT.

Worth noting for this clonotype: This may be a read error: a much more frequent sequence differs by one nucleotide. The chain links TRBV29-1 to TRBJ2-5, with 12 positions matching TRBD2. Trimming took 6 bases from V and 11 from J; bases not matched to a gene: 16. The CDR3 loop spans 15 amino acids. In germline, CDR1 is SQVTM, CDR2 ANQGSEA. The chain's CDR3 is CSVSLAGGPGNEQYF. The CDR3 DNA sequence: TGCAGCGTCTCTCTAGCGGGAGGGCCAGGCAATGAGCAGTACTTC.

CDR3 residues: CSARTRVNEQFF. The CDR3 region has the DNA TGCAGTGCTAGAACGAGGGTCAATGAGCAGTTCTTC. The rearrangement links TRBV20-1 to TRBJ2-1, with D maybe TRBD2 (5 bases). Trimming removed 2 bases from V and 6 bases from J, with 8 bases in between. Germline assignment: CDR1 DFQATT and CDR2 SNEGSKA (reference sequence). The CDR3 is made up of 12 amino acids.

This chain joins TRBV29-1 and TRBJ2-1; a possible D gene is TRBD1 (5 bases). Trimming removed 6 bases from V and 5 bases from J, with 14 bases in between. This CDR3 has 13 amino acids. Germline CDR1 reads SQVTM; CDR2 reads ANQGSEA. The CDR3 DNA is TGCAGCGTAACCGGACATAGTAACAATGAGCAGTTCTTC. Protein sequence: CSVTGHSNNEQFF.

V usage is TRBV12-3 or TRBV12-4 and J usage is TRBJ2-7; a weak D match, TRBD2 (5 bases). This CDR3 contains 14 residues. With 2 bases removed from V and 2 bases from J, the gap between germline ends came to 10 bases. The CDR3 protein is CASSLWAGPYEQYF. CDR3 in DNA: TGTGCCAGCAGTTTATGGGCGGGTCCCTACGAGCAGTACTTC.

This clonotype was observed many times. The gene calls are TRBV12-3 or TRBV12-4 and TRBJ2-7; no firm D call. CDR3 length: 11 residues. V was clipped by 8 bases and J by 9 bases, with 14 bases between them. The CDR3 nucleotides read TGTGCCAGCGGAATGAGGTTACGGCAGTACTTC. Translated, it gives CASGMRLRQYF.

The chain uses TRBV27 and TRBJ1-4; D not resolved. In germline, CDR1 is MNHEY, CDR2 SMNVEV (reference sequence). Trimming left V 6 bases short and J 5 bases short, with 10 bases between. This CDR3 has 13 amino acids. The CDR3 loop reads CASSPLGNEKLFF. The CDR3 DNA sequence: TGTGCCAGCAGCCCTCTGGGGAATGAAAAACTGTTTTTT.

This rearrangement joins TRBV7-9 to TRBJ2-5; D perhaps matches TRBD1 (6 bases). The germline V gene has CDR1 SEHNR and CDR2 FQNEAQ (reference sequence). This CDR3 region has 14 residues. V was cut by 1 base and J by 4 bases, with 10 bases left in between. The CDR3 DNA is TGTGCCAGCAGCTTAGGACAGGTGGGAGAGACCCAGTACTTC. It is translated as CASSLGQVGETQYF.

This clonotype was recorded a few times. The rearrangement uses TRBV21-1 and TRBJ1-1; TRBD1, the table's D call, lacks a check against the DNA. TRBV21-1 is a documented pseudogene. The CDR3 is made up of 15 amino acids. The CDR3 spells CASSKGGQGTREAFF. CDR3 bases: TGTGCCAGCAGCAAAGGGGGACAGGGGACGCGTGAAGCTTTCTTT.